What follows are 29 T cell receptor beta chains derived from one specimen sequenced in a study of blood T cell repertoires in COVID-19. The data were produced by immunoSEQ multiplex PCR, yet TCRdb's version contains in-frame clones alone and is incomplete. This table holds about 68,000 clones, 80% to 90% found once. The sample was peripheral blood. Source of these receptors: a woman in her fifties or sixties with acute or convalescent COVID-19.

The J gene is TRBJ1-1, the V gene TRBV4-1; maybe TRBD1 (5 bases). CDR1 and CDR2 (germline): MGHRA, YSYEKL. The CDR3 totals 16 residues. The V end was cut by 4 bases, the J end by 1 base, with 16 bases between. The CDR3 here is CASSLIYTDKNTEAFF. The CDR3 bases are TGCGCCAGCAGCCTAATTTACACGGACAAGAACACTGAAGCTTTCTTT.

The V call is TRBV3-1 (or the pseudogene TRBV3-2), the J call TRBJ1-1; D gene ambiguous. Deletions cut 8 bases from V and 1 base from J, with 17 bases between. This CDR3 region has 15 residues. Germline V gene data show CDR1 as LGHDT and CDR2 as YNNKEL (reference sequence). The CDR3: CASFKGSGSNTEAFF. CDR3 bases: TGTGCCAGCTTTAAGGGTTCGGGATCGAACACTGAAGCTTTCTTT.

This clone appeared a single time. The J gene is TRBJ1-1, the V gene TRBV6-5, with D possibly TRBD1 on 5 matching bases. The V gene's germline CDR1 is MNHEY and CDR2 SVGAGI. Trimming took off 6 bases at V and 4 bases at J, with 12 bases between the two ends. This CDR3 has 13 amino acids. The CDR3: CASSGDRFTEAFF. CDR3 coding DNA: TGTGCCAGCAGCGGAGACAGATTCACTGAAGCTTTCTTT.

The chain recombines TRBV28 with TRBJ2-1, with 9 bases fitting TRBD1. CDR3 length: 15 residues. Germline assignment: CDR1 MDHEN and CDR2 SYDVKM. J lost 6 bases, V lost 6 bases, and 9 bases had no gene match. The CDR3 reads CASSPGQGVINEQFF. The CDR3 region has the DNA TGTGCCAGCAGCCCGGGACAGGGCGTCATCAATGAGCAGTTCTTC. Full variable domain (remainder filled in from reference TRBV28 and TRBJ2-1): DVKVTQSSRYLVKRTGEKVFLECVQDMDHENMFWYRQDPGLGLRLIYFSYDVKMKEKGDIPEGYSVSREKKERFSLILESASTNQTSMYLCASSPGQGVINEQFFGPGTRLTVL.

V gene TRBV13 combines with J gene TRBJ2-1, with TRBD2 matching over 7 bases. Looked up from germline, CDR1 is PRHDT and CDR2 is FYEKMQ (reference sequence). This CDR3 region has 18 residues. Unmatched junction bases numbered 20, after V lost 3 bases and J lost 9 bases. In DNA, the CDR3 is TGTGCCAGCAGCTTCATAAAAACAATCACGGGGCGGGAGAGTGAGCAGTTCTTC. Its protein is CASSFIKTITGRESEQFF. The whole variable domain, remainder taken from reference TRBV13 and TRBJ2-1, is AAGVIQSPRHLIKEKRETATLKCYPIPRHDTVYWYQQGPGQDPQFLISFYEKMQSDKGSIPDRFSAQQFSDYHSELNMSSLELGDSALYFCASSFIKTITGRESEQFFGPGTRLTVL.

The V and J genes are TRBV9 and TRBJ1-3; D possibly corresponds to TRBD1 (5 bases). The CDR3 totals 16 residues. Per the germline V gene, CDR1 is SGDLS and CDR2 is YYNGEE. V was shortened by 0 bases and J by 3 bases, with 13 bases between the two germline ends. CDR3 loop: CASSVGGRDVGNTIYF. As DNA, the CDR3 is TGTGCCAGCAGCGTAGGGGGCAGGGATGTTGGAAACACCATATATTTT.

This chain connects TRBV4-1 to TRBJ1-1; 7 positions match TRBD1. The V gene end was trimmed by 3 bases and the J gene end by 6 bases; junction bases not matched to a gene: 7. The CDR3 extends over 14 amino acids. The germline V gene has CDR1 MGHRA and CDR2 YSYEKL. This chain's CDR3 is CASSHRQGVAEAFF. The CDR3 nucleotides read TGCGCCAGCAGCCACCGACAGGGTGTGGCTGAAGCTTTCTTT.

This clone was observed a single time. The CDR3 loop is CASSEQVGAGYTF. The CDR3 DNA sequence: TGTGCCAGCAGTGAACAGGTGGGGGCTGGCTACACCTTC. The genes are TRBV6-1 and TRBJ1-2, with a tentative D call TRBD1 (6 bases). V lost 2 bases and J 7 bases, leaving 11 bases between the germline ends. In germline, CDR1 is MNHNS, CDR2 SASEGT. This CDR3 spans 13 amino acids.

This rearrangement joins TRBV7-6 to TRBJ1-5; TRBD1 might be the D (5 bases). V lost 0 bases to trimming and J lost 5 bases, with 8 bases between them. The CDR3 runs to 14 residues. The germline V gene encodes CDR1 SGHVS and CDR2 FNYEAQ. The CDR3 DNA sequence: TGTGCCAGCAGCTTAGCAGGGGTCCATCAGCCCCAGCATTTT. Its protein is CASSLAGVHQPQHF.

The CDR3 DNA is TGTGCCAGCAGCCAAGATGTTGCTAGCGGGGGGGCCCCTCACTCGTCCTACGAGCAGTACTTC. It translates to CASSQDVASGGAPHSSYEQYF. The chain joins TRBV4-2 to TRBJ2-7; 12 bases map to TRBD2. The junction had 16 bases not matched to a gene; V was cut back by 0 bases and J by 1 base. The CDR3 has 21 amino acids. Germline V gene data show CDR1 as LGHNA and CDR2 as YNFKEQ.

In DNA, the CDR3 is TGTGCCAGCAACCTAGCGGGGGGGCCAGATACGCAGTATTTT. It is translated as CASNLAGGPDTQYF. The chain carries TRBV7-2 and TRBJ2-3; 12 bases are shared with TRBD2. Germline trimming cut 7 bases from V and 4 bases from J; bases unmatched to any gene: 3. Germline assignment: CDR1 SGHTA and CDR2 FQGNSA. The CDR3 spans 14 residues.

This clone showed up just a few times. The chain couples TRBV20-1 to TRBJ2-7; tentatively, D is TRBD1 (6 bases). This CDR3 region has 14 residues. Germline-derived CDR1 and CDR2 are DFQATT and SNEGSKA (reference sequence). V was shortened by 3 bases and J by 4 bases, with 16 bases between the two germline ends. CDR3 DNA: TGCAGTGCTAGTCCTTTGGACAGACAATACGAGCAGTACTTC. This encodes CSASPLDRQYEQYF.

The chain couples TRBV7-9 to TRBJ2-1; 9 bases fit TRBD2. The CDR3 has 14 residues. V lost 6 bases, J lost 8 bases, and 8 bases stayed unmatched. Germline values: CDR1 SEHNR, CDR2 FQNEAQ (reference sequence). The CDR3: CASREAGGVDEQFF. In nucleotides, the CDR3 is TGTGCCAGCAGGGAGGCGGGAGGGGTTGATGAGCAGTTCTTC.

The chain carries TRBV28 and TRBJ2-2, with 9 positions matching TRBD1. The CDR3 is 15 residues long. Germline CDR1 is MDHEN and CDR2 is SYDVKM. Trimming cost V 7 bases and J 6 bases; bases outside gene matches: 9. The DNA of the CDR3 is TGTGCCAGCAACTTAGGACAGGGGATGGCCGGGGAGCTGTTTTTT. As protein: CASNLGQGMAGELFF.

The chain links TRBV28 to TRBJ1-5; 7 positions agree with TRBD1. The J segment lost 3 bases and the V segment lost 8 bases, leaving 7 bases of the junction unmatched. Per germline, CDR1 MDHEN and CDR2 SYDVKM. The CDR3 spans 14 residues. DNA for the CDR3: TGTGCCAGCTGCCGTGGACAGGACAATCAGCCCCAGCATTTT. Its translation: CASCRGQDNQPQHF.

The CDR3: CASSPRGARGNTIYF. Written as DNA, the CDR3 is TGTGCCAGCAGCCCCAGGGGTGCGAGGGGGAACACCATATATTTT. This rearrangement joins TRBV6-5 to TRBJ1-3; tentatively, D is TRBD1 (6 bases). Germline loops: CDR1 MNHEY, CDR2 SVGAGI. V dropped 6 bases and J dropped 7 bases, with 19 bases sitting between them. This CDR3 is built from 15 residues.

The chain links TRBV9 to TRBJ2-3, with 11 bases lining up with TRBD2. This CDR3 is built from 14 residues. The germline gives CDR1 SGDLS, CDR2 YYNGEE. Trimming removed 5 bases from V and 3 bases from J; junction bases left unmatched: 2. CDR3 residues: CASSSGGVTDTQYF. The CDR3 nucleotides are TGTGCCAGCAGTAGCGGGGGGGTGACAGATACGCAGTATTTT.

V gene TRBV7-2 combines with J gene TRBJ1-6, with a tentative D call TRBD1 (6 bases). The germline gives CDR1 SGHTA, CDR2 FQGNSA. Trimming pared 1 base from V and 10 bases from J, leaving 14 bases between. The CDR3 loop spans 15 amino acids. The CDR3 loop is CASSLDRAVRSPLHF. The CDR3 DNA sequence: TGTGCCAGCAGCTTAGACAGGGCGGTACGGTCACCCCTCCACTTT.

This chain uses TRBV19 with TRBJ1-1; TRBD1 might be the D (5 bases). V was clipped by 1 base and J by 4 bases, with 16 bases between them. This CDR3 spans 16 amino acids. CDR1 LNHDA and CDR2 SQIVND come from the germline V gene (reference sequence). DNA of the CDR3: TGTGCCAGTAGTATAGGAATCAGGCAGGGCGGCACTGAAGCTTTCTTT. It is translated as CASSIGIRQGGTEAFF. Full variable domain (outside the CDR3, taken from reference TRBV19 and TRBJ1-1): DGGITQSPKYLFRKEGQNVTLSCEQNLNHDAMYWYRQDPGQGLRLIYYSQIVNDFQKGDIAEGYSVSREKKESFPLTVTSAQKNPTAFYLCASSIGIRQGGTEAFFGQGTRLTVV.

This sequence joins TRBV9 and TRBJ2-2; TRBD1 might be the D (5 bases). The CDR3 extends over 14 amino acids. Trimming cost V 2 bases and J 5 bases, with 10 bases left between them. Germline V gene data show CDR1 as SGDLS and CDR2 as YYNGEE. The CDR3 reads CASSVLGRTGELFF. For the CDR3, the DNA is TGTGCCAGCAGCGTTCTGGGGCGGACCGGGGAGCTGTTTTTT.

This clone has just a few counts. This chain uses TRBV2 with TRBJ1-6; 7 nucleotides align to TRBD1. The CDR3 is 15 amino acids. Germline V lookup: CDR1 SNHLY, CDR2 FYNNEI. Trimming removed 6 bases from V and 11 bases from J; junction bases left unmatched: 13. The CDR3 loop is CASRETQGKVTPLHF. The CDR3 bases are TGTGCCAGCAGAGAGACACAGGGGAAGGTGACACCCCTCCACTTT.

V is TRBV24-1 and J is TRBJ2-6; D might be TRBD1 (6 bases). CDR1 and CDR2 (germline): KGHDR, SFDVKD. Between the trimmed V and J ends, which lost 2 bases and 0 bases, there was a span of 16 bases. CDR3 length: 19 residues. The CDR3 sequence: CATSDSIGSGVSGANVLTF. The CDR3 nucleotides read TGTGCCACCAGTGATTCCATCGGTTCAGGGGTCTCTGGGGCCAACGTCCTGACTTTC.

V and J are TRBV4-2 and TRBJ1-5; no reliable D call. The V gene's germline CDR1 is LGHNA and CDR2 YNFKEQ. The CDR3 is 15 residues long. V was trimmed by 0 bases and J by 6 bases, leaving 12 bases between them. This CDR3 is CASSQDLNTGQPQHF. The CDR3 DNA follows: TGTGCCAGCAGCCAAGATCTTAACACGGGTCAGCCCCAGCATTTT.

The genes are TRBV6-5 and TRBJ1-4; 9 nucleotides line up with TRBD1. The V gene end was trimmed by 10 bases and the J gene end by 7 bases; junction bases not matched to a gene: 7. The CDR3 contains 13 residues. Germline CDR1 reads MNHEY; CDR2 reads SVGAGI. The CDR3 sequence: CATVQGAFEKLFF. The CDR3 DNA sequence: TGTGCCACCGTACAGGGGGCGTTTGAAAAACTGTTTTTT.

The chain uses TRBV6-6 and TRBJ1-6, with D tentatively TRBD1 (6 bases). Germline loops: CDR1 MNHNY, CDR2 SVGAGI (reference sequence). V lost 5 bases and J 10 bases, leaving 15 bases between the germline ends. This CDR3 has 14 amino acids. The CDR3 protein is CASSPDRGDSPLHF. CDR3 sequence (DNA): TGTGCCAGCAGTCCGGACAGAGGCGACTCACCCCTCCACTTT.

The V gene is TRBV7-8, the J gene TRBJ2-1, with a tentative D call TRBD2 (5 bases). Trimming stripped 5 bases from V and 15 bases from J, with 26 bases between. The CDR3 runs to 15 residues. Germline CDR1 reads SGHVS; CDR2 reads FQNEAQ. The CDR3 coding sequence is TGTGCCAGCAGCCGAGCTGGGAAGCGGAATGAGGGTCGGTTCTTC. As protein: CASSRAGKRNEGRFF.

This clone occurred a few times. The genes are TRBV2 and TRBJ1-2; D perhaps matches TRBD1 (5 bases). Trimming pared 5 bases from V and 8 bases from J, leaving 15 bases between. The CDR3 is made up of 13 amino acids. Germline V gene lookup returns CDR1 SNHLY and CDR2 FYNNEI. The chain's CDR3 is CASSLRRVGGYTF. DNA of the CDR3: TGTGCCAGCAGTCTTCGCAGGGTCGGAGGCTACACCTTC.

The CDR3 reads CASSAPGGSSNQPQHF. In DNA form, the CDR3 reads TGTGCCAGCAGTGCCCCAGGGGGCTCGAGCAATCAGCCCCAGCATTTT. The chain employs TRBV2 and TRBJ1-5, with TRBD1 identical over 8 bases. The ends lost 4 bases at V and 1 base at J; junction bases unmatched: 6. This CDR3 has 16 residues. Germline CDR1 SNHLY, CDR2 FYNNEI.

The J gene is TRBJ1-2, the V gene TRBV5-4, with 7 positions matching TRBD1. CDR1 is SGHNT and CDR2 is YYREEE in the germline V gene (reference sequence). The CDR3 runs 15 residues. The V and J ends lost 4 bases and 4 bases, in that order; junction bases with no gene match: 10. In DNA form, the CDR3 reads TGTGCCAGCAGCGACTCGAGGGGGCGCCTCTATGGCTACACCTTC. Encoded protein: CASSDSRGRLYGYTF.